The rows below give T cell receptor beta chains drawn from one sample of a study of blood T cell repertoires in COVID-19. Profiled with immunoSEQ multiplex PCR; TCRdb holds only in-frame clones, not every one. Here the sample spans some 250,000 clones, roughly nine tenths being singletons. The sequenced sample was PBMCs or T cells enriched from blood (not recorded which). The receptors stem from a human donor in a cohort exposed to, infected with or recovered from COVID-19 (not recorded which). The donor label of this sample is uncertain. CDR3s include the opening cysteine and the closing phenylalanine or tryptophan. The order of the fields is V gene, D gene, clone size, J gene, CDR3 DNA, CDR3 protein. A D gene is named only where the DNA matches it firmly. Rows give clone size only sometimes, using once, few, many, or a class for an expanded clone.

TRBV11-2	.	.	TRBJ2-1	TGTGCCAGCAGCGTCTCCCCACGAGAGTACAATGAGCAGTTCTTC	CASSVSPREYNEQFF
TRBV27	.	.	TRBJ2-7	TGTGCCAGCAGTCCATATGAGAGCTACGAGCAGTACTTC	CASSPYESYEQYF
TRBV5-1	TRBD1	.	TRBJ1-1	TGCGCCAGCAGCCTGGAGGGGACAGGGATAAACACTGAAGCTTTCTTT	CASSLEGTGINTEAFF
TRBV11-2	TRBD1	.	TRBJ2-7	TGTGCCAGCAGCTTTGGACAGGGCTACGAGCAGTACTTC	CASSFGQGYEQYF
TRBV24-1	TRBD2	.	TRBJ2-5	TGTGCCACCAGTGATTTGGGGGGGGACCAAGAGACCCAGTACTTC	CATSDLGGDQETQYF
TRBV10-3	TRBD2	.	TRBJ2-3	TGTGCCATCAGGGGGGGGAGGGCAGATACGCAGTATTTT	CAIRGGRADTQYF
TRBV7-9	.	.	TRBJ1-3	TGTGCCAGCAGCTTAGGCAGCTCTGGAAACACCATATATTTT	CASSLGSSGNTIYF
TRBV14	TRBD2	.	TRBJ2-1	TGTGCCAGCAGCCCTTTAACGGGACTAGTGAGCAATGAGCAGTTCTTC	CASSPLTGLVSNEQFF
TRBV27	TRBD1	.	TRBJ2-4	TGTGCCAGCAGCCCATCACAGGGGGCGCGCGGCATTCAGTACTTC	CASSPSQGARGIQYF
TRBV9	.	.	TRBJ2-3	TGTGCCAGCAGCGTAGTGGGGGCAACCTCTAGCACAGATACGCAGTATTTT	CASSVVGATSSTDTQYF
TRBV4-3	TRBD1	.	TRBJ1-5	TGCGCCAGCAGCCAAGCGCCCGAGGGGGCTAATCAGCCCCAGCATTTT	CASSQAPEGANQPQHF
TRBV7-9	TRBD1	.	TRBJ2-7	TGTGCCAGCAGCCCTCTGGGGACAGGGGCCGCCCACGAGCAGTACTTC	CASSPLGTGAAHEQYF
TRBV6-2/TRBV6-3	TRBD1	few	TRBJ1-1	TGTGCCAGCAGTCGAAGAGCAGGGGGCTGGACTGAAGCTTTCTTT	CASSRRAGGWTEAFF
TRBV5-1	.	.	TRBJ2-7	TGCGCCAGCAGCTTGACAGGTTACTACGAGCAGTACTTC	CASSLTGYYEQYF
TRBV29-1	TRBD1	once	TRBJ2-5	TGCAGCGTTGTCAGGGGGCAAGAGACCCAGTACTTC	CSVVRGQETQYF
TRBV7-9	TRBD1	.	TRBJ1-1	TGTGCCAGCAGCTTCCCTCCGGGACAGGGGGTAAGCACTGAAGCTTTCTTT	CASSFPPGQGVSTEAFF
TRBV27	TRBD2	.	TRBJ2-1	TGTGCCAGCAGTCCATTCGGGGGGGACAATGAGCAGTTCTTC	CASSPFGGDNEQFF
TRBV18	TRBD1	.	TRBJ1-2	TGTGCCAGCTCACCACTTTCAGGGGGCGCCGATGGCTACACCTTC	CASSPLSGGADGYTF
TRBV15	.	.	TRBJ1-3	TGTGCCACCAGAAGGTTCAGGGATTTTGATCCTGGAAACACCATATATTTT	CATRRFRDFDPGNTIYF
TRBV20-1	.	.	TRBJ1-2	TGCAGTGCTTACAGGGCGGAGGGCTACACCTTC	CSAYRAEGYTF
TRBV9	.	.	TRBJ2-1	TGTGCCAGCAGCGTAGCGGGGGTTATCTACAATGAGCAGTTCTTC	CASSVAGVIYNEQFF
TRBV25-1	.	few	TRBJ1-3	TGTGCCAGCAGTGAAGGAGGGACGGGAAACACCATATATTTT	CASSEGGTGNTIYF
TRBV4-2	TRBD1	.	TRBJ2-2	TGTGCCAGCAGCCAAGAGCCCCAACAGGGGTCCGGGGAGCTGTTTTTT	CASSQEPQQGSGELFF
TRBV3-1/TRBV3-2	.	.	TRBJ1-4	TGTGCCAGCAGCCCCCTGGCCGGGTCGGGTGAAAAACTGTTTTTT	CASSPLAGSGEKLFF
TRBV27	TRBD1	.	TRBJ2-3	TGTGCCAGCAGCCGATACAGGGGGGATACGCAGTATTTT	CASSRYRGDTQYF
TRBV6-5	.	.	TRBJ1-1	TGTGCCAGTGGGGGGATAAACACTGAAGCTTTCTTT	CASGGINTEAFF
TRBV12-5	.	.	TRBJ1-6	TGTGCTAGTGGTTTGGTACGGTCACCCCTCCACTTT	CASGLVRSPLHF
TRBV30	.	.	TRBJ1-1	TGTGCCTGGAGTGTATTTCCAGAGAACACTGAAGCTTTCTTT	CAWSVFPENTEAFF
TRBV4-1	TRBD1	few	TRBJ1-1	TGCGCCAGCAGCCAAGCCCGACAGGGGCCTACAGAAGCTTTCTTT	CASSQARQGPTEAFF
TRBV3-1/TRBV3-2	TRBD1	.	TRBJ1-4	TGTGCCAGCAGCCAAGATCAGAAACAGGGGGATGAAAAACTGTTTTTT	CASSQDQKQGDEKLFF
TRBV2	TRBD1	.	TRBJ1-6	TGTGCCAGCAGTCAACAGGGGACGCTCAATTCACCCCTCCACTTT	CASSQQGTLNSPLHF
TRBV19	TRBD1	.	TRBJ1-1	TGTGCCAGTAGTACCATCCGGACAGGGGACGAAGCTTTCTTT	CASSTIRTGDEAFF
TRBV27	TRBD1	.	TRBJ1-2	TGTGCCAGCAGAGCAGGGGGCGCGATTACCTACTATGGCTACACCTTC	CASRAGGAITYYGYTF
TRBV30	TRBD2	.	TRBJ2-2	TGTGCCTGGAAAGCGGGGGCTCACACCGGGGAGCTGTTTTTT	CAWKAGAHTGELFF
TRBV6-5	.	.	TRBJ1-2	TGTGCCAGCAGTCGGGGGGTGGAAAGAGACTATGGCTACACCTTC	CASSRGVERDYGYTF
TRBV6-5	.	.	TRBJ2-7	TGTGCCAGCAGCCCCCGGGGGTTCCGCGAGCAGTACTTC	CASSPRGFREQYF
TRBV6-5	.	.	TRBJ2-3	TGTGCCAGCAGTTACTCGGGCAGCTCTAGCACAGATACGCAGTATTTT	CASSYSGSSSTDTQYF
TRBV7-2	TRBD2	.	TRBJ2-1	TGTGCCAGCAGCTTAGGATTAGGCCGGGGGGTTGAGCAGTTCTTC	CASSLGLGRGVEQFF
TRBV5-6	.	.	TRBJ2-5	TGTGCCAGCAGCCTGGAAATGGGACTTTCCAGAGAGACCCAGTACTTC	CASSLEMGLSRETQYF
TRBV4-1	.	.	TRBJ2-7	TGCGCCAGCAGCCAAGAGACTGTCTCCTACGAGCAGTACTTC	CASSQETVSYEQYF
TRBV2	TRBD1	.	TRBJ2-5	TGTGCCAGCAGAGCGGACAGGGGGCGTGGAGAGACCCAGTACTTC	CASRADRGRGETQYF
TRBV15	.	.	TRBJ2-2	TGTGCCACCAGCAGAGACCGGGACTTAAGGGCCGGGGAGCTGTTTTTT	CATSRDRDLRAGELFF
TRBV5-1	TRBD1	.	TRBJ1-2	TGCGCCAGCAGCCTTGGCGCGGGCCGGGACAGGGGAATCACTGGCACCTTC	CASSLGAGRDRGITGTF
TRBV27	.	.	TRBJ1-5	TGTGCCAGCAGTCCCTCCGGGAATGGATTGGGCAATCAGCCCCAGCATTTT	CASSPSGNGLGNQPQHF
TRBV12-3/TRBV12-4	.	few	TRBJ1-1	TGTGCCAGCAGTGACCGGGCTGAAGCTTTCTTT	CASSDRAEAFF
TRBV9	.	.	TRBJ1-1	TGTGCCAGCAGCGTAGGGGGGCTAACTGAAGCTTTCTTT	CASSVGGLTEAFF
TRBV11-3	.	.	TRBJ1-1	TGTGCCAGCAGCCCGTCACATGGAGGTGAAGCTTTCTTT	CASSPSHGGEAFF
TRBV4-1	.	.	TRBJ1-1	TGCGCCAGCAGCCCAGACCTAGGGGCGATCGACACTGAAGCTTTCTTT	CASSPDLGAIDTEAFF
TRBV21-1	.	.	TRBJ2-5	TGTGCCAGCAGCCCCCGCCCTCTTAGTCGGGGGGAGACCCAGTACTTC	CASSPRPLSRGETQYF
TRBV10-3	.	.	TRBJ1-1	TGTGCCAACCCTCCGGGTGGGAACACTGAAGCTTTCTTT	CANPPGGNTEAFF
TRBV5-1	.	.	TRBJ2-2	TGCGCCAGCAGCGTGCGTGCCCCCGGGGAGCTGTTTTTT	CASSVRAPGELFF
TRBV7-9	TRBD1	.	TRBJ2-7	TGTGCCAGCAGCCCCCGGGACAGGGTGTACGAGCAGTACTTC	CASSPRDRVYEQYF
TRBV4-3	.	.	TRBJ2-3	TGCGCCAGCAGCCTACAAGGGGGGGCATCAGATACGCAGTATTTT	CASSLQGGASDTQYF
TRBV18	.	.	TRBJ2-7	TGTGCCAGCTCACCACCGGGGCAGTCCTACGAGCAGTACTTC	CASSPPGQSYEQYF